Each of the 9 T cell receptor beta chains below was sequenced from the same sample in a study of shared clonotypes between healthy human individuals. In the naive CD8 group, cells lacked CD45RO and were positively selected for CCR7, so terminally differentiated effector memory CD45RA+ cells were left out. Assay: immunoSEQ multiplex PCR; the TCRdb copy retains only in-frame clones and omits some. In the table there are roughly 2,000,000 clones, about 95% of which are singletons. The sample was naive CD8+ T cells sorted from blood. Source of these receptors: a man aged 18 to 30 in good health.

The J gene is TRBJ1-1, the V gene TRBV19; TRBD1 aligns across 9 bases. The CDR3 is made up of 17 amino acids. With V trimmed by 3 bases and J by 4 bases, 12 bases remained unmatched. The germline V gene has CDR1 LNHDA and CDR2 SQIVND (reference sequence). CDR3 nucleotides: TGTGCCAGTAGTATTGATTTAGAGGGACAGGGCAGCACTGAAGCTTTCTTT. This sequence encodes CASSIDLEGQGSTEAFF.

This rearrangement joins TRBV7-9 to TRBJ2-2, with 10 bases that match TRBD2. CDR3 size: 16 residues. Trimming cost V 2 bases and J 9 bases; bases outside gene matches: 9. Germline V gene lookup returns CDR1 SEHNR and CDR2 FQNEAQ (reference sequence). CDR3: CASSLHTSGDTRELFF. In DNA, the CDR3 is TGTGCCAGCAGCTTACATACTAGCGGGGACACTCGGGAGCTGTTTTTT.

The J gene is TRBJ2-3, the V gene TRBV6-5, with D possibly being TRBD2 (6 bases). The CDR3 has 13 amino acids. Trimming took off 7 bases at V and 7 bases at J, with 15 bases between the two ends. Germline CDR1 and CDR2: MNHEY and SVGAGI. The CDR3 reads CASMEGTGYTQYF. The CDR3 DNA sequence: TGTGCCAGCATGGAGGGGACTGGGTATACGCAGTATTTT.

The chain combines TRBV7-9 with TRBJ1-5; D is perhaps TRBD1 (5 bases). This CDR3 comprises 14 residues. Germline V gene lookup returns CDR1 SEHNR and CDR2 FQNEAQ (reference sequence). V dropped 7 bases and J dropped 0 bases, with 10 bases sitting between them. The CDR3 loop is CASTLGGSNQPQHF. The DNA for the CDR3 is TGTGCCAGCACTCTGGGGGGTAGCAATCAGCCCCAGCATTTT.

This chain links TRBV4-1 with TRBJ2-7, with TRBD1 matching over 10 bases. Trimming cost V 5 bases and J 4 bases; bases outside gene matches: 8. CDR3 length: 15 amino acids. The germline V gene encodes CDR1 MGHRA and CDR2 YSYEKL. DNA for the CDR3: TGCGCCAGCAGCGCCCCCGACAGGGGGCAATACGAGCAGTACTTC. The encoded protein is CASSAPDRGQYEQYF.

The V gene is TRBV18, the J gene TRBJ1-4, with 9 bases lining up with TRBD1. J gave up 0 bases and V 6 bases, and 14 bases lay outside the gene matches. Germline values: CDR1 KGHSH, CDR2 LQKENI. CDR3 length: 19 amino acids. CDR3 residues: CASSPFGDRAFATNEKLFF. The CDR3 coding sequence is TGTGCCAGCTCGCCCTTTGGGGACAGGGCCTTTGCAACTAATGAAAAACTGTTTTTT.

The chain combines TRBV6-1 with TRBJ2-7, with 9 bases identical to TRBD2. Germline lookup yields CDR1 MNHNS and CDR2 SASEGT. The length of the CDR3 is 14 residues. V shed 5 bases and J 3 bases; nucleotides not matched to a gene: 5. The CDR3: CASSPGTSIYEQYF. CDR3 coding DNA: TGTGCCAGCAGTCCCGGGACTAGCATCTACGAGCAGTACTTC.

The chain carries TRBV4-1 and TRBJ1-1; D possibly corresponds to TRBD1 (6 bases). CDR1 and CDR2 from the germline V gene are MGHRA and YSYEKL. The CDR3 extends over 16 amino acids. Trimming shortened V by 3 bases and J by 1 base, and 15 bases separated the two germline ends. As DNA, the CDR3 is TGCGCCAGCAGCCATCCCGGGACATGGGCGAACACTGAAGCTTTCTTT. Its translation: CASSHPGTWANTEAFF.

This clone was found once. This chain joins TRBV5-6 and TRBJ2-7; no definite D call. V gave up 3 bases and J gave up 0 bases, with 10 bases separating them. Germline values: CDR1 SGHDT, CDR2 YYEEEE. The CDR3 consists of 14 residues. The CDR3 nucleotides are TGTGCCAGCAGCTGGCAGCCTTCCTCCTACGAGCAGTACTTC. Translating gives CASSWQPSSYEQYF.